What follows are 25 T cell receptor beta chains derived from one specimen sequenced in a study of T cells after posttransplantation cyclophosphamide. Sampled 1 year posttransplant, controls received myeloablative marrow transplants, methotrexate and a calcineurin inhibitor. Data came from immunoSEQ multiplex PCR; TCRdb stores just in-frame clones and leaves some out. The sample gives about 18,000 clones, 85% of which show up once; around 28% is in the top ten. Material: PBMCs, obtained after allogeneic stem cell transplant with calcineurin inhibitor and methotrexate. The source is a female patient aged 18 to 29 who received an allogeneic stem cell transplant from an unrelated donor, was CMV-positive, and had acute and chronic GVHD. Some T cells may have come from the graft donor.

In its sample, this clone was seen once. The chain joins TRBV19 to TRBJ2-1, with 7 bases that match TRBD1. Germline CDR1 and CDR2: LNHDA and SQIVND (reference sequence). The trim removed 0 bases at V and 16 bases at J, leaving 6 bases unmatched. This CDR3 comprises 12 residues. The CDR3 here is CASSIEGQTPFF. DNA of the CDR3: TGTGCCAGTAGTATAGAGGGACAGACCCCCTTCTTC.

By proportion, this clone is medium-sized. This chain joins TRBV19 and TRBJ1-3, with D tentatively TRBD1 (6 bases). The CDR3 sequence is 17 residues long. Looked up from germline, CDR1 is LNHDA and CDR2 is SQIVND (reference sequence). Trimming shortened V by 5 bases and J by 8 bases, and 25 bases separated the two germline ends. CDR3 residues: CASSASGGPGVGHTIYF. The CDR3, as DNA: TGTGCCAGTAGTGCCTCTGGGGGACCAGGGGTCGGGCACACCATATATTTT.

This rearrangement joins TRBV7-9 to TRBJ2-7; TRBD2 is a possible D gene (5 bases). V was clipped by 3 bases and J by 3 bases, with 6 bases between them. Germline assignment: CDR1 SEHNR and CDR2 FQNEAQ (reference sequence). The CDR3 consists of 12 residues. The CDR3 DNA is TGTGCCAGCAGCTTGGGAGTCTACGAGCAGTACTTC. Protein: CASSLGVYEQYF.

CDR3 in DNA: TGTGCCAGTAGTATTGGGGCCGCACGGAACACTGAAGCTTTCTTT. This gives the protein CASSIGAARNTEAFF. V gene TRBV19 combines with J gene TRBJ1-1; D is possibly TRBD1 (5 bases). This CDR3 contains 15 residues. Looked up from germline, CDR1 is LNHDA and CDR2 is SQIVND (reference sequence). V dropped 3 bases and J dropped 1 base, with 12 bases sitting between them.

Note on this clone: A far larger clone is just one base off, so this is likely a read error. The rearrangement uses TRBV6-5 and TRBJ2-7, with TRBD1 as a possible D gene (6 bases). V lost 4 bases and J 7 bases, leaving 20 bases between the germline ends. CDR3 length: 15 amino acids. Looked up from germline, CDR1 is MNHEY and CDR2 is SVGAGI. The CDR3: CASSWGHDSYNEQYF. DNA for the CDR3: TGTGCCAGCAGTTGGGGACATGACTCCTACAATGAGCAGTACTTC.

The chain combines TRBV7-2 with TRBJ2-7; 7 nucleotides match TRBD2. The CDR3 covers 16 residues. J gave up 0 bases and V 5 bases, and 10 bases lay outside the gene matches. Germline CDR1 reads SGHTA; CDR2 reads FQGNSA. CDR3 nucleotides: TGTGCCAGCAGCCCTGTGGTAGGCGGGAGCTCCTACGAGCAGTACTTC. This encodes CASSPVVGGSSYEQYF.

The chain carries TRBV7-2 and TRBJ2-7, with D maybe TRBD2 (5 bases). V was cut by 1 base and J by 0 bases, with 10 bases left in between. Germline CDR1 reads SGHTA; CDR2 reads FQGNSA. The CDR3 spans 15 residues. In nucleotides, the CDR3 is TGTGCCAGCAGCTTAGTCGATGCGGGCTCCTACGAGCAGTACTTC. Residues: CASSLVDAGSYEQYF.

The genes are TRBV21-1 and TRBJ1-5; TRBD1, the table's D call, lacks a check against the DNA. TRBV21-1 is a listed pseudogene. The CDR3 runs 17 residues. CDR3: CASSKGIGQGWGQPQHF. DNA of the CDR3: TGTGCCAGCAGCAAAGGCATCGGACAGGGCTGGGGTCAGCCCCAGCATTTT.

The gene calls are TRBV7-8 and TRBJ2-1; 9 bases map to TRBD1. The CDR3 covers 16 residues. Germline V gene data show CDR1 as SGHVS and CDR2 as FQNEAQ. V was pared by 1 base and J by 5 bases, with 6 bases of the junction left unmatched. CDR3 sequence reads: CASSLGDRATNNEQFF. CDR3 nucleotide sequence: TGTGCCAGCAGCTTAGGGGACAGGGCAACGAACAATGAGCAGTTCTTC. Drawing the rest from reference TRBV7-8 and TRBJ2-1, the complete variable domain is GAGVSQSPRYKVAKRGQDVALRCDPISGHVSLFWYQQALGQGPEFLTYFQNEAQLDKSGLPSDRFFAERPEGSVSTLKIQRTQQEDSAVYLCASSLGDRATNNEQFFGPGTRLTVL.

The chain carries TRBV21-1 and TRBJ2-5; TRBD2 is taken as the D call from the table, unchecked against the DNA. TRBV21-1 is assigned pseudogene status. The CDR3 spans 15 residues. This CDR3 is CASSKDVREGETQYF. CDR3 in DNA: TGTGCCAGCAGCAAAGATGTCAGGGAGGGAGAGACCCAGTACTTC.

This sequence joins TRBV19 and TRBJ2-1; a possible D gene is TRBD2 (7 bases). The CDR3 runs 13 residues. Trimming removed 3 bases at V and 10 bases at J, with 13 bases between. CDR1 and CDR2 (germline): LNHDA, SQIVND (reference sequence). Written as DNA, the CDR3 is TGTGCCAGTAGTATTGCGCGGGGGCAGGAGCAGTTCTTC. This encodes CASSIARGQEQFF.

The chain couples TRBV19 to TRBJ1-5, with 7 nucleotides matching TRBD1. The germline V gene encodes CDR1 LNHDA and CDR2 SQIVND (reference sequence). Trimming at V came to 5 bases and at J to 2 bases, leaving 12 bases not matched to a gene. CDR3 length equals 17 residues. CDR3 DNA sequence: TGTGCCAGTAGTTCGCTTTCAGGGGGAACGGGCAATCAGCCCCAGCATTTT. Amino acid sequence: CASSSLSGGTGNQPQHF.

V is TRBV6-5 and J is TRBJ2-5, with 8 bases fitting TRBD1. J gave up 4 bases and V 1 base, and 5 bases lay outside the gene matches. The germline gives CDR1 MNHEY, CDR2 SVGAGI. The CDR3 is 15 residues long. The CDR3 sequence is CASSYFSGGRETQYF. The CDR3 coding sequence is TGTGCCAGCAGTTACTTTTCAGGGGGCCGAGAGACCCAGTACTTC.

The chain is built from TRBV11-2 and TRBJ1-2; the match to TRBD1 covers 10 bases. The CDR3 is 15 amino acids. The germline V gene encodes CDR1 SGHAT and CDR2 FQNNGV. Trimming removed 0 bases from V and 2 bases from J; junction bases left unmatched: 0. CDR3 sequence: CASSLEGQGNYGYTF. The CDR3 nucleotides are TGTGCCAGCAGCTTAGAGGGACAGGGGAACTATGGCTACACCTTC.

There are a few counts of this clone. CDR3 loop: CASSKAGRVWVLAYEQYF. The CDR3 DNA reads TGTGCCAGCAGCAAAGCGGGCAGGGTGTGGGTTCTGGCTTACGAGCAGTACTTC. The V call is TRBV21-1, the J call TRBJ2-7; TRBD1 is the table's D call, not checked against the DNA. TRBV21-1 is marked as a pseudogene. There are 18 residues in the CDR3.

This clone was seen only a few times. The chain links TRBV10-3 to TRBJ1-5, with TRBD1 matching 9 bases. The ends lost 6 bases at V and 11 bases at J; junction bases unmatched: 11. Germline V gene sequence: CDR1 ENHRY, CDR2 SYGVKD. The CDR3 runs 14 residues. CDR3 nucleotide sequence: TGTGCCATCAGAGCCGGACAGGGGAAATCAGCCCAGCATTTT. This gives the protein CAIRAGQGKSAQHF.

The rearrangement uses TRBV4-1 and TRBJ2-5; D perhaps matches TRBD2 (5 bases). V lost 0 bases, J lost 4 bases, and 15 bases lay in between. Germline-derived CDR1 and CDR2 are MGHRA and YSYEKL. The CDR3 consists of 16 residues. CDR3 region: CASSQEGRGRGETQYF. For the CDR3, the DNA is TGCGCCAGCAGCCAAGAAGGTCGGGGAAGAGGAGAGACCCAGTACTTC.

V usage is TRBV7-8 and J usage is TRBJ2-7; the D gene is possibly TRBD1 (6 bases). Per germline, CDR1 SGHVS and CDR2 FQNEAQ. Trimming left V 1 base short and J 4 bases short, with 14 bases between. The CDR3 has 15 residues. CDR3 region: CASSLGDTGRYEQYF. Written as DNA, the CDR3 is TGTGCCAGCAGCTTAGGGGACACGGGACGATACGAGCAGTACTTC.

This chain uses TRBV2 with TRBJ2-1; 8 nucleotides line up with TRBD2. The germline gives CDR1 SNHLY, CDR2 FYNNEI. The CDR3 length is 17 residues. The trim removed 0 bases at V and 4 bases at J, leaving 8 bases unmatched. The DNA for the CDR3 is TGTGCCAGCAGTGAAGCGGAGGGACTAGACTCATACAATGAGCAGTTCTTC. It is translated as CASSEAEGLDSYNEQFF.

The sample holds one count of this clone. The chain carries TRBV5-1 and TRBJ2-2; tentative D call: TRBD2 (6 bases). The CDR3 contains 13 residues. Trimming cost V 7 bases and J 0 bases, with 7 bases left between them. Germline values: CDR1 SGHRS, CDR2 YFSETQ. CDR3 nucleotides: TGCGCCAGCCGGGACTCGAACACCGGGGAGCTGTTTTTT. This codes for CASRDSNTGELFF. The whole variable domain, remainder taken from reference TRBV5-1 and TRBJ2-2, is KAGVTQTPRYLIKTRGQQVTLSCSPISGHRSVSWYQQTPGQGLQFLFEYFSETQRNKGNFPGRFSGRQFSNSRSEMNVSTLELGDSALYLCASRDSNTGELFFGEGSRLTVL.

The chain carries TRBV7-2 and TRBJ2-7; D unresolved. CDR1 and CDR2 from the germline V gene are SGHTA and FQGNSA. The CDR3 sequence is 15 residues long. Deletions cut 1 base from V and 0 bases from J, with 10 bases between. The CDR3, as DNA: TGTGCCAGCAGCTTAGATGGGCCGAGCTCCTACGAGCAGTACTTC. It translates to CASSLDGPSSYEQYF.

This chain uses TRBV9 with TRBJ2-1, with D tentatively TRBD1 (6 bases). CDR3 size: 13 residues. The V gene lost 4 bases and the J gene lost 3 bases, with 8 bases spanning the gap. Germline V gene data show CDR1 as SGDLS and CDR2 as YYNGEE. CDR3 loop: CASSPDSYNEQFF. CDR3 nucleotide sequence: TGTGCCAGCAGCCCGGACAGCTACAATGAGCAGTTCTTC.

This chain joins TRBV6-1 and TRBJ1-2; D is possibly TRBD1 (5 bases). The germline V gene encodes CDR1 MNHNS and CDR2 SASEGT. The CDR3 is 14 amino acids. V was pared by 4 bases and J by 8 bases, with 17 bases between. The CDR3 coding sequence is TGTGCCAGCAGTGGCGGGGCCGGATGGTTCGGCTACACCTTC. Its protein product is CASSGGAGWFGYTF.

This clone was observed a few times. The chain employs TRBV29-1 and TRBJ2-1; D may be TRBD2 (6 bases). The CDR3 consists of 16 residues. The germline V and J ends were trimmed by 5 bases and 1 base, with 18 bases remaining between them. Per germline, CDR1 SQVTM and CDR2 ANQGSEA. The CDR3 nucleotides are TGCAGCGTTTCCGTTAAGGGGACTCCATCCTACAATGAGCAGTTCTTC. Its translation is CSVSVKGTPSYNEQFF.

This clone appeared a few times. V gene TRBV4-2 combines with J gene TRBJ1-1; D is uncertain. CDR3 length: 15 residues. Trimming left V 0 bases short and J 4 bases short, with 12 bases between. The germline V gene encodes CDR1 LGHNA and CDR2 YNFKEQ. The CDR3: CASSQDPGSSTEAFF. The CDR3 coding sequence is TGTGCCAGCAGCCAAGATCCGGGGTCTAGCACTGAAGCTTTCTTT.